This T cell receptor beta chain was retrieved from a study of OX40 agonist ivuxolimab in advanced cancers. Trimming took off 4 bases at V and 4 bases at J, with 14 bases between the two ends. The CDR3 is made up of 14 amino acids. Looked up from germline, CDR1 is SGHKS and CDR2 is YYEKEE (reference sequence). The protocol was immunoSEQ multiplex PCR, while the TCRdb copy is restricted to in-frame clones and leaves out a portion. The table shows tens of thousands of clones, with roughly 87% occurring only once. The starting material was CD4+ or CD8+ T cells sorted from blood, obtained in a trial of the OX40 agonist ivuxolimab. This TCR was sampled from an adult with an advanced solid tumor such as melanoma, head and neck, liver or kidney cancer. This chain joins TRBV5-5 and TRBJ2-5; maybe TRBD1 (6 bases). CDR3 sequence reads: CASSLRTGLETQYF. For the CDR3, the DNA is TGTGCCAGCAGCCTCCGTACAGGGTTAGAGACCCAGTACTTC.